The 8 T cell receptor beta chains below come from one sample, sequenced in a study of monozygotic twins with inflammatory bowel disease. TCRdb re-called the 5' RACE reads, yielding one record per CDR3 amino acid sequence without DNA. The sample has 400,000 or so distinct CDR3 sequences; the top ten hold about 2.4%. The sample consisted of blood. All receptors come from a human donor with ulcerative colitis or Crohn's disease, or a healthy co-twin of an affected twin (not recorded which).

The chain has TRBV3-1 and TRBJ2-2; the D gene TCRdb calls, TRBD2, cannot be checked with no DNA. The germline gives CDR1 LGHDT, CDR2 YNNKEL (reference sequence). The CDR3 has 15 amino acids. CDR3 sequence: CASSQEGTTTGELFF. Together with reference TRBV3-1 and TRBJ2-2, the CDR3 gives the full variable domain: DTAVSQTPKYLVTQMGNDKSIKCEQNLGHDTMYWYKQDSKKFLKIMFSYNNKELIINETVPNRFSPKSPDKAHLNLHINSLELGDSAVYFCASSQEGTTTGELFFGEGSRLTVL.

The J gene is TRBJ2-7, the V gene TRBV5-5. Per germline, CDR1 SGHKS and CDR2 YYEKEE (reference sequence). The CDR3 sequence is 13 residues long. The CDR3 reads CASSLMLAYEQYF.

The chain uses TRBV13 and TRBJ2-1. Germline CDR1 reads PRHDT; CDR2 reads FYEKMQ (reference sequence). The CDR3 runs 15 residues. The CDR3 protein is CASSLGGENYNEQFF.

The chain recombines TRBV27 with TRBJ2-3; TCRdb gives TRBD2 as the D gene, but with no DNA this cannot be confirmed. The CDR3 totals 17 residues. The germline V gene has CDR1 MNHEY and CDR2 SMNVEV (reference sequence). The CDR3 sequence is CASSPHSLEGITDTQYF.

The rearrangement joins TRBV15 to TRBJ2-1. CDR3 length: 15 residues. Per the germline V gene, CDR1 is LNHNV and CDR2 is YYDKDF (reference sequence). Here the CDR3 reads CATSRGPEPYNEQFF.

The chain joins TRBV7-9 to TRBJ1-4. The CDR3 consists of 14 residues. Germline V CDR1 and CDR2: SEHNR, FQNEAQ (reference sequence). The chain's CDR3 is CASSLAEGIEKLFF.

The genes are TRBV19 and TRBJ2-7; the D call from TCRdb, TRBD1, cannot be confirmed without DNA. Germline CDR1 is LNHDA and CDR2 is SQIVND (reference sequence). The length of the CDR3 is 13 residues. The CDR3 is CASSIQDNYEQYF.

The chain has TRBV5-1 and TRBJ1-1; TCRdb selects TRBD1, and the lack of DNA leaves this call unchecked. Germline CDR1 reads SGHRS; CDR2 reads YFSETQ. The CDR3 extends over 15 amino acids. The CDR3 is CASSLTGGKVTEAFF. The full variable domain, completed using reference TRBV5-1 and TRBJ1-1, is KAGVTQTPRYLIKTRGQQVTLSCSPISGHRSVSWYQQTPGQGLQFLFEYFSETQRNKGNFPGRFSGRQFSNSRSEMNVSTLELGDSALYLCASSLTGGKVTEAFFGQGTRLTVV.